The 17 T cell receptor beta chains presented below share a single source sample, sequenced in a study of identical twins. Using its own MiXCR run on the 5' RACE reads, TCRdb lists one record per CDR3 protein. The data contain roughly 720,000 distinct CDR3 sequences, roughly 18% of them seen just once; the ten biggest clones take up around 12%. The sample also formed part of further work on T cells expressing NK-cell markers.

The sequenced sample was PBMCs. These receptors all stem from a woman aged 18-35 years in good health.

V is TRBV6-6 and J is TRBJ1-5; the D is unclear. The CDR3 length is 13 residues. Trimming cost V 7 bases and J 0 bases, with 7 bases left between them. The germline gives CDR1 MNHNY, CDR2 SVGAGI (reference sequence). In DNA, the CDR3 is TGTGCCAGCACCCGGGCTAGCAATCAGCCCCAGCATTTT. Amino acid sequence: CASTRASNQPQHF.

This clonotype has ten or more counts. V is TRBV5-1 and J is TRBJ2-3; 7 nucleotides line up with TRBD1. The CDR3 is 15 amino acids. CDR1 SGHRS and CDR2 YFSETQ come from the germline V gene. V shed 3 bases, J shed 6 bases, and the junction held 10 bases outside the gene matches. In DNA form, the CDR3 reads TGCGCCAGCAGCTCACAGGGGTTGGGAGCGGATACGCAGTATTTT. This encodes CASSSQGLGADTQYF.

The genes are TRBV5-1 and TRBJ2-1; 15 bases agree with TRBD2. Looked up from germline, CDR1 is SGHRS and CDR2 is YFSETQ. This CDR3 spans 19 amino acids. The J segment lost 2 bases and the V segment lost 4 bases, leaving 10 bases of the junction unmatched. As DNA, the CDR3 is TGCGCCAGCAGCAAGTTGGGACTAGCGGGGGGCTCGGCCTACAATGAGCAGTTCTTC. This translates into CASSKLGLAGGSAYNEQFF.

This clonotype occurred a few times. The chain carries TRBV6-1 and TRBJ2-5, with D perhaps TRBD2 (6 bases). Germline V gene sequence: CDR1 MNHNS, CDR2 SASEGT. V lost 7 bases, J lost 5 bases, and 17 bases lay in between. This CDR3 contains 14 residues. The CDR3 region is CASKGGDPRETQYF. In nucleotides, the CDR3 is TGTGCCAGCAAAGGCGGGGACCCCAGGGAGACCCAGTACTTC.

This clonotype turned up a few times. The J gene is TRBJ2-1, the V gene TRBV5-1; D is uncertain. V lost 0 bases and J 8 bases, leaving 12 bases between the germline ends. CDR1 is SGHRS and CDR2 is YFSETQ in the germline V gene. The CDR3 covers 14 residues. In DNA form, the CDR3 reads TGCGCCAGCAGCTTGGTCAACGCGTGGGATGAGCAGTTCTTC. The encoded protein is CASSLVNAWDEQFF. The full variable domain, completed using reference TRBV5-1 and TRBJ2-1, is KAGVTQTPRYLIKTRGQQVTLSCSPISGHRSVSWYQQTPGQGLQFLFEYFSETQRNKGNFPGRFSGRQFSNSRSEMNVSTLELGDSALYLCASSLVNAWDEQFFGPGTRLTVL.

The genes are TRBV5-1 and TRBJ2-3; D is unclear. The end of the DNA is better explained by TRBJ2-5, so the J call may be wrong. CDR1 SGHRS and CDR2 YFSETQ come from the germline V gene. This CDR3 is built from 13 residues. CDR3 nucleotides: TGCGCCAGCAGCTTTGGGGTACCTGATACCCAGTACTTC. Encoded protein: CASSFGVPDTQYF.

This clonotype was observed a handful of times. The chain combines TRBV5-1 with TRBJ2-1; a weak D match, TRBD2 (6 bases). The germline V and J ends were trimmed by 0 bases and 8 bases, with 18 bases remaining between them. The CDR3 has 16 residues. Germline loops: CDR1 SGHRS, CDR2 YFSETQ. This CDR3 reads CASSLVVRLARDEQFF. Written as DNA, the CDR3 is TGCGCCAGCAGCTTGGTCGTGCGGCTAGCGAGGGATGAGCAGTTCTTC.

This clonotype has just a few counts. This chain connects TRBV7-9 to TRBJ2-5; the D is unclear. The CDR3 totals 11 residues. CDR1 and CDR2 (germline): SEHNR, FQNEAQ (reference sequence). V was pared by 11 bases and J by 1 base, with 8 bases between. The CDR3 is CAGRSQETQYF. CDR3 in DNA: TGTGCCGGACGGAGCCAAGAGACCCAGTACTTC.

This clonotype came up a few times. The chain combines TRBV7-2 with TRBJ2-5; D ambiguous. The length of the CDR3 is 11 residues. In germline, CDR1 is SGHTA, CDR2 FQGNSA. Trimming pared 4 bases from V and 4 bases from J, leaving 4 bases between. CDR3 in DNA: TGTGCCAGCAGCTCTATAGAGACCCAGTACTTC. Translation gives CASSSIETQYF. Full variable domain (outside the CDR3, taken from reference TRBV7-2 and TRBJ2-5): GAGVSQSPSNKVTEKGKDVELRCDPISGHTALYWYRQSLGQGLEFLIYFQGNSAPDKSGLPSDRFSAERTGGSVSTLTIQRTQQEDSAVYLCASSSIETQYFGPGTRLLVL.

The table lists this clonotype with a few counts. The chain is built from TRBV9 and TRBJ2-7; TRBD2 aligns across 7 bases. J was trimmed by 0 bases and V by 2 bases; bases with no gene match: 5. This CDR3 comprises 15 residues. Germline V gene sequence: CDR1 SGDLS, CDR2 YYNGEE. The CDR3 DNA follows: TGTGCCAGCAGCGTGACGGGGGGTATCTCCTACGAGCAGTACTTC. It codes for CASSVTGGISYEQYF. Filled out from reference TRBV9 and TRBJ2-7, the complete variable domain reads DSGVTQTPKHLITATGQRVTLRCSPRSGDLSVYWYQQSLDQGLQFLIQYYNGEERAKGNILERFSAQQFPDLHSELNLSSLELGDSALYFCASSVTGGISYEQYFGPGTRLTVT.

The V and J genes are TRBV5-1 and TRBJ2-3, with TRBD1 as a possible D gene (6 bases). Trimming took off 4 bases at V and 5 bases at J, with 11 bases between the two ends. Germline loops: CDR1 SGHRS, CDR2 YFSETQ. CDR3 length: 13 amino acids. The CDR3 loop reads CASSLGTLDTQYF. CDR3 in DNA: TGCGCCAGCAGCCTAGGGACACTAGATACGCAGTATTTT.

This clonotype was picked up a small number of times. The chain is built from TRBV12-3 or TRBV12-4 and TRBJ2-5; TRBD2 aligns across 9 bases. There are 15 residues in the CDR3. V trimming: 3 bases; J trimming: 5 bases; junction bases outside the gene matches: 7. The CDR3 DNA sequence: TGTGCCAGCAGTTTCGATTTAGCGGGAGAGGAGACCCAGTACTTC. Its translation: CASSFDLAGEETQYF.

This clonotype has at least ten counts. For the CDR3, the DNA is TGTGCCAGCAGCATTGGGAGGGGCACTGAAGCTTTCTTT. This sequence encodes CASSIGRGTEAFF. The chain combines TRBV5-5 with TRBJ1-1, with D possibly matching TRBD1 (5 bases). The CDR3 is 13 amino acids. Trimming cost V 4 bases and J 4 bases, with 11 bases left between them. Germline V gene data show CDR1 as SGHKS and CDR2 as YYEKEE (reference sequence). Supplemented by reference TRBV5-5 and TRBJ1-1, the full variable domain reads DAGVTQSPTHLIKTRGQQVTLRCSPISGHKSVSWYQQVLGQGPQFIFQYYEKEERGRGNFPDRFSARQFPNYSSELNVNALLLGDSALYLCASSIGRGTEAFFGQGTRLTVV.

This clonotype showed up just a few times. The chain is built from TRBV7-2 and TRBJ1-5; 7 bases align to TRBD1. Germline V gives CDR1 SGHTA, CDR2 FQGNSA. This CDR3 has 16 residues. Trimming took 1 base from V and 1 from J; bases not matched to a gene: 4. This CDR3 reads CASSLEGAVSNQPQHF. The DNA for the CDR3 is TGTGCCAGCAGCTTAGAGGGGGCGGTGAGCAATCAGCCCCAGCATTTT. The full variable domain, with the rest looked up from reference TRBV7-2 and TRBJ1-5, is GAGVSQSPSNKVTEKGKDVELRCDPISGHTALYWYRQSLGQGLEFLIYFQGNSAPDKSGLPSDRFSAERTGGSVSTLTIQRTQQEDSAVYLCASSLEGAVSNQPQHFGDGTRLSIL.

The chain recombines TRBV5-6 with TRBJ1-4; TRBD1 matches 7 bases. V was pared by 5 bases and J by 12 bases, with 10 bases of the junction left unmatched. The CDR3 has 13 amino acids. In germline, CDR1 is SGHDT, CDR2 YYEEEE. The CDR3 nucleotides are TGTGCCAGCAGGGCCGGGACAGCCTCCGAACTGTTTTTT. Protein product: CASRAGTASELFF.

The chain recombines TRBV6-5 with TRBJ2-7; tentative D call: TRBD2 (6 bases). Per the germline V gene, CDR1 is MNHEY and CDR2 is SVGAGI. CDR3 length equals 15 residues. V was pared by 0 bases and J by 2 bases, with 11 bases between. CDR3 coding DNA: TGTGCCAGCAGTTACTCCTTAGCGGATACCTACGAGCAGTACTTC. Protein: CASSYSLADTYEQYF.

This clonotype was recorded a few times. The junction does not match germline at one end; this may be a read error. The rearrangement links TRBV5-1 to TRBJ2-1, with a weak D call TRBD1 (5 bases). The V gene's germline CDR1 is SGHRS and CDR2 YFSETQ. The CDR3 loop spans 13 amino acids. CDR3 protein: CASTLGQNNEQFF. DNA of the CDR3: TGCGCCAGCACCTTGGGGCAGAATAATGAGCAGTTCTTC.